Presented here are 9 T cell receptor beta chains from one specimen sequenced in a study of OX40 agonist ivuxolimab in advanced cancers. Assay used: immunoSEQ multiplex PCR; TCRdb lists only in-frame clones, some missing. This table has around 67,000 clones, 70% to 90% appearing once. Sequenced material: CD4+ or CD8+ T cells sorted from blood, taken in a trial of the OX40 agonist ivuxolimab. These receptors came from an adult with an advanced solid tumor such as melanoma, head and neck, liver or kidney cancer.

This clone was seen once. The V and J genes are TRBV18 and TRBJ2-7; no definite D call. Trimming removed 1 base at V and 3 bases at J, with 10 bases between. This CDR3 has 14 residues. Germline-derived CDR1 and CDR2 are KGHSH and LQKENI. This CDR3 is CASSPRGIYYEQYF. CDR3 DNA: TGTGCCAGCTCACCACGTGGCATCTACTACGAGCAGTACTTC.

The chain recombines TRBV6-6 with TRBJ1-5, with D perhaps matching TRBD1 (5 bases). The length of the CDR3 is 16 residues. Germline V gives CDR1 MNHNY, CDR2 SVGAGI (reference sequence). V lost 4 bases and J lost 0, with 13 bases in between. The CDR3 reads CASSFDRSASNQPQHF. The CDR3 nucleotides read TGTGCCAGCAGTTTCGACAGAAGTGCTAGCAATCAGCCCCAGCATTTT.

The chain uses TRBV6-6 and TRBJ2-5, with TRBD2 matching over 9 bases. Germline lookup yields CDR1 MNHNY and CDR2 SVGAGI (reference sequence). The CDR3 spans 15 residues. After removal of 6 bases from V and 8 bases from J, the junction contained 13 bases not matched to a gene. The chain's CDR3 is CASSLGLAGRVTQYF. The CDR3, as DNA: TGTGCCAGCAGCCTGGGACTAGCCGGAAGAGTAACCCAGTACTTC.

This clone appeared a single time. The chain uses TRBV6-5 and TRBJ1-5; the match to TRBD1 covers 10 bases. Germline assignment: CDR1 MNHEY and CDR2 SVGAGI. The junction had 5 bases not matched to a gene; V was cut back by 5 bases and J by 4 bases. The CDR3 runs to 15 residues. CDR3 protein: CASSTRTGGNQPQHF. The CDR3 DNA follows: TGTGCCAGCAGTACCCGGACAGGGGGAAATCAGCCCCAGCATTTT.

The chain has TRBV30 and TRBJ1-2; D is perhaps TRBD1 (5 bases). The ends were cut back, 1 base at V and 8 bases at J, with 11 bases in the middle. The CDR3 sequence is 12 residues long. From germline, CDR1 is GTSNPN and CDR2 SVGIG (reference sequence). CDR3 protein: CAWSEGARGYTF. The CDR3 DNA reads as TGTGCCTGGAGTGAAGGGGCTAGAGGCTACACCTTC.

CDR3 DNA sequence: TGTGCCAGCTCACCCCGGGACGCGGGGGGGACCGGCACTGAAGCTTTCTTT. Encoded protein: CASSPRDAGGTGTEAFF. The gene calls are TRBV18 and TRBJ1-1, with a possible D match to TRBD1 (5 bases). Germline CDR1 is KGHSH and CDR2 is LQKENI. Trimming cost V 3 bases and J 4 bases, with 21 bases left between them. The CDR3 runs 17 residues.

The chain combines TRBV2 with TRBJ1-4; TRBD1 agrees at 9 bases. V lost 6 bases to trimming and J lost 7 bases; unmatched junction nucleotides: 9. This CDR3 contains 15 residues. Looked up from germline, CDR1 is SNHLY and CDR2 is FYNNEI. CDR3 residues: CASRAEQGAGEKLFF. CDR3 DNA: TGTGCCAGCAGAGCAGAACAGGGGGCGGGTGAAAAACTGTTTTTT.

This clone has more than one count but fewer than ten. The V gene is TRBV5-8, the J gene TRBJ1-5; D is perhaps TRBD1 (6 bases). Germline V gene sequence: CDR1 SGHTS, CDR2 YDEGEE. The CDR3 contains 15 residues. The V and J ends lost 3 bases and 3 bases respectively, with 13 bases between them. The CDR3 sequence: CASSSGQKINQPQHF. CDR3 bases: TGTGCCAGCAGCTCAGGACAGAAAATCAATCAGCCCCAGCATTTT. The variable domain in full, completed from reference TRBV5-8 and TRBJ1-5, reads EAGVTQSPTHLIKTRGQQATLRCSPISGHTSVYWYQQALGLGLQFLLWYDEGEERNRGNFPPRFSGRQFPNYSSELNVNALELEDSALYLCASSSGQKINQPQHFGDGTRLSIL.

This clone was observed once. The CDR3 region has the DNA TGTGCCAGCAGTTCCCGGGGAGCCGTCTATGGCTACACCTTC. It codes for CASSSRGAVYGYTF. This chain links TRBV27 with TRBJ1-2; D is uncertain. Trimming left V 4 bases short and J 4 bases short, with 13 bases between. The CDR3 covers 14 residues. The germline gives CDR1 MNHEY, CDR2 SMNVEV (reference sequence).